This T cell receptor beta chain originates from a study of tissue T cells after allogeneic stem cell transplantation (dated by TCRdb to 2021 to 2024). At the level of the whole study: TCR beta repertoires were profiled across many tissues obtained from research autopsies of patients with and without GVHD, as well as in mouse models of GVHD. On the human side, the study was prospective and observational, with no blinding or randomization. What the research found in general, with its limitations: The study did not establish which tissue TCRs were alloreactive or antigen-specific, and some clones may have been host cells that persisted. A small and clinically heterogeneous patient cohort was studied, and sampling depth was acknowledged as a limitation. Few T cell clones were found to be shared across patients, but shared repertoire signatures across patients were revealed in a tissue-specific fashion by motif-based clustering. Within patients, how anatomically similar tissues were was a major factor shaping TCR repertoire composition, regardless of disease or transplant status. In both patients and mice, T cells from blood and spleen covered only a limited part of the TCR repertoire found in tissues.

For this chain, trimming is 0 bases at the V end and 1 base at the J end, and the number of junction bases without a gene match is 4. From a lookup of the germline V gene (reference sequence), CDR1 and CDR2 are LGHNA and YNLKQL. There are 18 amino acids in the CDR3, from cysteine to phenylalanine inclusive. The DNA covers only part of the CDR3, 51 bases in frame from base 1. Regarding this clone: It has no known antigen specificity. Being a mouse receptor, it is described with mouse gene labels and germline sequences. The CDR3 is cut off 1 residue early in the read; its end comes from the germline J gene.

The intended sense of this specimen's time point label: mouse harvest day 7 after allogeneic transplant. Mouse grafts combined 10^7 T-cell-depleted bone marrow cells with 10^6 splenic CD5+ T cells, given via tail vein injection. Mouse GVHD was modeled in a major MHC-mismatch B6 (H2b) into BALB/c (H2d) model, with tissues profiled at day 7 or 14. On day 7 or 14 post-transplant, mouse tissues and retro-orbital blood were harvested with separate sterile tools for each animal, and livers were flushed beforehand. Before genomic DNA isolation with the DNeasy Blood & Tissue Kit, mouse tissues were minced with razor blades in buffered saline. The method was the immunoSEQ multiplex PCR assay. Adaptive Biotechnologies performed TCRbeta CDR3 sequencing at survey depth and reported CDR3 sequences, V/J genes, productive frequency, and template counts. TCR beta CDR3 regions were amplified from genomic DNA rather than RNA. Under the source paper's analysis protocol: Jensen-Shannon divergence was used to quantify pairwise repertoire overlap between tissues, with a value of 1 meaning complete divergence and a value of 0 meaning identical repertoires. Based on pairwise JSD values, tissues were grouped by single-linkage agglomerative hierarchical clustering, and the results were shown as dendrograms. GLIPH2 was run on all patient samples with simulation_depth 1000, kmer_min_depth 3 and cdr3_length_cutoff 8, and groups with more than two unique CDR3s were retained. In a standardized tissue-overlap score, Jaccard GLIPH-group overlap across patients was extrapolated to a standard repertoire size of 1000 clones. Linear mixed-effect models, with tissue as a fixed effect and individual as a random effect, were used to test how diversity related to clinical or experimental variables. Drawn from immuneACCESS, this table holds only the in-frame rearrangements with V and J called that TCRdb kept. Clones are partly lost; checked studies trace under half to an unresolved V gene and leave the rest unexplained. The V and J calls and clone size come from that table; D and trimming were worked out from the DNA. Within this sample are about 1,300 clones, with about three fifths of them counted one time only. Under 20% of the sample goes to the ten largest clones.

The receptor chain draws on TRBV5 and TRBJ2-1; 12 central nucleotides agree with TRBD2. This clonotype was obtained from a female BALB/c mouse given C57BL/6 T cells with graft-versus-host disease after an allogeneic hematopoietic cell transplant. The specimen sequenced was liver tissue. The CDR3 region reads CASSQEEGLGGNYAEQFF. The sequenced CDR3 bases are TGTGCCAGCAGCCAAGAAGAGGGACTGGGGGGCAACTATGCTGAGCAGTTC.